What follows describes a single T cell receptor (beta chain). The antigen remains unidentified. The data derive from a study of cytomegalovirus exposure and HLA in healthy donors. On the study more broadly: Across some 400 genotyped donors, roughly 85% landed in the Caucasian-associated ancestry cluster.

PCR employed 60 Vbeta and 13 Jbeta primers. Using immunoSEQ multiplex PCR, the repertoire was profiled, and TCRdb retains in-frame clones only, with some absent. This listing includes 35,000 to 45,000 clones. Germline CDR1 and CDR2: SNHLY and FYNNEI. J was trimmed by 8 bases and V by 8 bases; bases with no gene match: 8. CDR3 length: 12 residues. Study-wide results and caveats: The number of N-insertions in an Asian-associated ancestry cluster was reportedly below the approximately 600-donor mean in a later analysis. The authors judged a highly shared variant cluster likely a sequencing artifact.

The genes are TRBV2 and TRBJ1-1; 7 nucleotides line up with TRBD1. Sequencing input: PBMCs. The clonotype comes from a human donor in good health. The CDR3 region is CASGSDRDEAFF. In nucleotides, the CDR3 is TGTGCCAGCGGATCAGACAGGGACGAAGCTTTCTTT.